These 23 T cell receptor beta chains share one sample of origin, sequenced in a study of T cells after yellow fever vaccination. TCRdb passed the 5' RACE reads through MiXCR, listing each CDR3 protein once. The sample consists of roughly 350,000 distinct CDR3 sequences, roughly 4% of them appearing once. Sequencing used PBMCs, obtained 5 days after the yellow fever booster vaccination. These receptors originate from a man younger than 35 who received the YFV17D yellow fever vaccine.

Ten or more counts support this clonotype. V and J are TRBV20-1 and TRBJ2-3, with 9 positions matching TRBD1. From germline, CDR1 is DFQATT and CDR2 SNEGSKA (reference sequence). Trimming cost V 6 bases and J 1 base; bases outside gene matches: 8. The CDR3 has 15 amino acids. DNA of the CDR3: TGCAGTGCCGTCGCGGACAGGGGCGGCACAGATACGCAGTATTTT. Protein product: CSAVADRGGTDTQYF.

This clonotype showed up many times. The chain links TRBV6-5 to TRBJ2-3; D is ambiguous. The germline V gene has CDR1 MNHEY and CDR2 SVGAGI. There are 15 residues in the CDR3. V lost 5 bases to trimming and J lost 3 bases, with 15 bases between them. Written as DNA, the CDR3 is TGTGCCAGCAGTCAGGACCCACTCGAAACAGATACGCAGTATTTT. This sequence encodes CASSQDPLETDTQYF.

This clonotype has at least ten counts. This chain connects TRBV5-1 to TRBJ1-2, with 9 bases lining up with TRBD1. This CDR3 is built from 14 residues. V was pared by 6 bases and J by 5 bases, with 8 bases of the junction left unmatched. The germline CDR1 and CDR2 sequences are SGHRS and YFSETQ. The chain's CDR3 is CASKNPGQGYGYTF. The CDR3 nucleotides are TGCGCCAGCAAGAATCCGGGACAGGGTTATGGCTACACCTTC.

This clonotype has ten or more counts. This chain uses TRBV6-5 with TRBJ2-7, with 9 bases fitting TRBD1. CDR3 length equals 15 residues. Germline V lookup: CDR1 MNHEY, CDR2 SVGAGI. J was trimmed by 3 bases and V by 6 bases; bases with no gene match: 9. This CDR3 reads CASSRTGTGYYEQYV. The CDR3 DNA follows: TGTGCCAGCAGCCGGACCGGGACAGGGTACTACGAGCAGTACGTC.

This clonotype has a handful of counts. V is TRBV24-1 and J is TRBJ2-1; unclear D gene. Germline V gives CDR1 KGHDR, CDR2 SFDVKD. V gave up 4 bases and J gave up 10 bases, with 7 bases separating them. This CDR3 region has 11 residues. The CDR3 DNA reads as TGTGCCACCAGTGACACCCGCGAGCAGTTCTTC. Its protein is CATSDTREQFF.

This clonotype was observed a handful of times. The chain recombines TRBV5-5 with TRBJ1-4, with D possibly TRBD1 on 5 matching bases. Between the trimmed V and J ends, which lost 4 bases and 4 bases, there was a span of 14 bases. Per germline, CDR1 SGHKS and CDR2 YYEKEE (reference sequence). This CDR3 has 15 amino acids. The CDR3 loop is CASSGTGRSNEKLFF. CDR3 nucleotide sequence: TGTGCCAGCAGCGGGACGGGGCGGAGTAATGAAAAACTGTTTTTT.

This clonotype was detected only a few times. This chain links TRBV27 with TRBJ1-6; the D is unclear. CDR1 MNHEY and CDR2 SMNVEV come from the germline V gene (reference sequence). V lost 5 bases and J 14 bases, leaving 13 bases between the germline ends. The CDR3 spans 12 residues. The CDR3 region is CASSKLLGALHF. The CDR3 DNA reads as TGTGCCAGCAGTAAACTGCTGGGAGCCCTCCACTTT.

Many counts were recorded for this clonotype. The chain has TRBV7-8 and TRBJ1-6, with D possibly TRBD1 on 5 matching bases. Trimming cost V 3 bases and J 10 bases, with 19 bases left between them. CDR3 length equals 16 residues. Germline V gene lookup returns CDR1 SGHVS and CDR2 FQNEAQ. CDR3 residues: CASSFSSGTKRSPLHF. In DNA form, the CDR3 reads TGTGCCAGCAGCTTCAGCTCCGGGACGAAACGATCACCCCTCCACTTT.

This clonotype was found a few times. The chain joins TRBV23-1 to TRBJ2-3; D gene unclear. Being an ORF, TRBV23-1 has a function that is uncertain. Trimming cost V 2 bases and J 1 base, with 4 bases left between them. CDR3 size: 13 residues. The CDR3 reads CASSQIRTDTQYF. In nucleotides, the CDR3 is TGCGCCAGCAGTCAAATCCGCACAGATACGCAGTATTTT.

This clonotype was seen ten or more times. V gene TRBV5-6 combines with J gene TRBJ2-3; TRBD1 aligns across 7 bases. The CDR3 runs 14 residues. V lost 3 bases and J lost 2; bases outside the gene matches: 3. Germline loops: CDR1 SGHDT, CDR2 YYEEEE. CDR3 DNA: TGTGCCAGCAGCTACCAGGGGGACACAGATACGCAGTATTTT. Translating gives CASSYQGDTDTQYF. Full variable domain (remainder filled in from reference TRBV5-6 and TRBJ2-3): DAGVTQSPTHLIKTRGQQVTLRCSPKSGHDTVSWYQQALGQGPQFIFQYYEEEERQRGNFPDRFSGHQFPNYSSELNVNALLLGDSALYLCASSYQGDTDTQYFGPGTRLTVL.

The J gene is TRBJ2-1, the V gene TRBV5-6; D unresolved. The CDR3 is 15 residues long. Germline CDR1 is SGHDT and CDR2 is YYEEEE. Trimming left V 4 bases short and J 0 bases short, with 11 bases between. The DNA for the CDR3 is TGTGCCAGCAGCCCTAGGTTGAGCTCCTACAATGAGCAGTTCTTC. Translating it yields CASSPRLSSYNEQFF. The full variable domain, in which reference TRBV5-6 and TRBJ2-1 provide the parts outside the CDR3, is DAGVTQSPTHLIKTRGQQVTLRCSPKSGHDTVSWYQQALGQGPQFIFQYYEEEERQRGNFPDRFSGHQFPNYSSELNVNALLLGDSALYLCASSPRLSSYNEQFFGPGTRLTVL.

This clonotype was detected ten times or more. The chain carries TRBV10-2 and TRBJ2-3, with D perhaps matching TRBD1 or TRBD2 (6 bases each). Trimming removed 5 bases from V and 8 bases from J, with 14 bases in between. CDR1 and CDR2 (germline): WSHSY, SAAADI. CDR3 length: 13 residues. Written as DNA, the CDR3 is TGCGCCAGCAGTCTTATCGGGGGCGGTACGCAGTATTTT. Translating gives CASSLIGGGTQYF.

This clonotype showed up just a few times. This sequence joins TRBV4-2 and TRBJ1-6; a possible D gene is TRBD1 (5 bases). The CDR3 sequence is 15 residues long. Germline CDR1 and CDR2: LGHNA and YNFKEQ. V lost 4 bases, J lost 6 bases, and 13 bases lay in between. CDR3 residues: CASSPGGRINSPLHF. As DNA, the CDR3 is TGTGCCAGCAGCCCGGGGGGTCGGATTAATTCACCCCTCCACTTT.

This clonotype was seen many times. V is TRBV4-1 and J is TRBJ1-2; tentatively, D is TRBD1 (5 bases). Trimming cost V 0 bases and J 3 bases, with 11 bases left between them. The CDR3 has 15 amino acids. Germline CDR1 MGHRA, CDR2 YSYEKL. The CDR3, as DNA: TGCGCCAGCAGCCAAGAGGGGGGAAAGTACTATGGCTACACCTTC. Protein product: CASSQEGGKYYGYTF.

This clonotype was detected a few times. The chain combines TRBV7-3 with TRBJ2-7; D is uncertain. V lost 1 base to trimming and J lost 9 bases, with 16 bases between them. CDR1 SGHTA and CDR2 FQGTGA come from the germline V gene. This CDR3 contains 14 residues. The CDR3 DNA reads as TGTGCCAGCAGCTTAAGCGGACCAATTCGGGTGCAGTACTTC. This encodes CASSLSGPIRVQYF.

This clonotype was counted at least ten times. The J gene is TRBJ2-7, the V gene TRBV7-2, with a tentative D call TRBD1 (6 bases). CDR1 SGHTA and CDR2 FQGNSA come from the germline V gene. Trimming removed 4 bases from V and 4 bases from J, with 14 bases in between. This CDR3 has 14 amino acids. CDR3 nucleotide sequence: TGTGCCAGCAGCTCTGGACAGAGTCTGTACGAGCAGTACTTC. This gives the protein CASSSGQSLYEQYF.

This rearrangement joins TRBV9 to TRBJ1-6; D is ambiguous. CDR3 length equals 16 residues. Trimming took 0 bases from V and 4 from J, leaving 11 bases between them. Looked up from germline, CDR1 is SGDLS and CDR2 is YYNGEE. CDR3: CASSVDLDGYNSPLHF. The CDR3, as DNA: TGTGCCAGCAGCGTAGACCTGGACGGTTATAATTCACCCCTCCACTTT.

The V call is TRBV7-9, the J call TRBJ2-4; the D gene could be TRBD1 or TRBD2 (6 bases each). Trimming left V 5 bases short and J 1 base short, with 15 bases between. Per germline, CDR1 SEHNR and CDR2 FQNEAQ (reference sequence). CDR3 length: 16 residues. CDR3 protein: CASSPGRGPAKNIQYF. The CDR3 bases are TGTGCCAGCAGCCCAGGCCGGGGGCCGGCCAAAAACATTCAGTACTTC.

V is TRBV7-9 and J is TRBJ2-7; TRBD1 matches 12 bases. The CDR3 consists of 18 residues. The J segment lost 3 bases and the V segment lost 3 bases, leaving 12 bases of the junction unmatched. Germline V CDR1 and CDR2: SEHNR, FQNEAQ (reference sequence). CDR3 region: CASSFRGQGAGSVYEQYF. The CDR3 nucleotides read TGTGCCAGCAGCTTTAGGGGACAGGGGGCAGGGTCCGTCTACGAGCAGTACTTC.

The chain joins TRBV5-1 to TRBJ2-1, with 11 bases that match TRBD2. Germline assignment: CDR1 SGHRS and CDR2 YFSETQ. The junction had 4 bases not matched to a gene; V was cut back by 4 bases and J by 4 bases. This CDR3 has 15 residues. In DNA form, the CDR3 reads TGCGCCAGCAGCACCGGGACTAGCGGATACAATGAGCAGTTCTTC. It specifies CASSTGTSGYNEQFF.

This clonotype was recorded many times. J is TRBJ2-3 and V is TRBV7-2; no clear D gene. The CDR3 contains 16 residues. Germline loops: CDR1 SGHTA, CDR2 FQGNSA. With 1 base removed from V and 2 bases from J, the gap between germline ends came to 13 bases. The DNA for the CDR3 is TGTGCCAGCAGCTTAGTCTGGCGGATATACACAGATACGCAGTATTTT. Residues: CASSLVWRIYTDTQYF. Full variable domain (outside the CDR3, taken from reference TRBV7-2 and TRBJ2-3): GAGVSQSPSNKVTEKGKDVELRCDPISGHTALYWYRQSLGQGLEFLIYFQGNSAPDKSGLPSDRFSAERTGGSVSTLTIQRTQQEDSAVYLCASSLVWRIYTDTQYFGPGTRLTVL.

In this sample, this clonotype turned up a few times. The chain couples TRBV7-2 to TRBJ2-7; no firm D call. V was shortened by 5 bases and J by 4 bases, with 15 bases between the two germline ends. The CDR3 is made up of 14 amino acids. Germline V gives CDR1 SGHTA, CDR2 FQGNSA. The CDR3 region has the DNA TGTGCCAGCAGCCTAACCGTCGGAGTATACGAGCAGTACTTC. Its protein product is CASSLTVGVYEQYF.

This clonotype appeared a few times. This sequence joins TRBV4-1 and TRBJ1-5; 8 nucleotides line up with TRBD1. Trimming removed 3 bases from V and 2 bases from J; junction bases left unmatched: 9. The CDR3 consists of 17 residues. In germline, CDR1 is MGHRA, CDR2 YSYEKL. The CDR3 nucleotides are TGCGCCAGCAGCCATGACCCGGGACAGGTGCGCAATCAGCCCCAGCATTTT. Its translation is CASSHDPGQVRNQPQHF.